This T cell receptor (beta chain) was sequenced during a study of cytomegalovirus exposure and HLA in healthy donors. Comments on this clone: Its antigen is unknown.

The germline CDR1 and CDR2 sequences are SGDLS and YYNGEE. This CDR3 is built from 15 residues. Trimming removed 3 bases from V and 3 bases from J; junction bases left unmatched: 7. Study-wide points: CMV serostatus stood as the only immune exposure information on hand.

PCR amplification relied on 60 Vbeta primers (plus 13 Jbeta primers). The table came from immunoSEQ multiplex PCR; TCRdb's copy has only in-frame clones and leaves some out. Of approximately 150,000 clones listed, over 80% are singletons. The sequence was collected from a male donor in good health and CMV-seronegative. The J gene is TRBJ2-7, the V gene TRBV9; 9 nucleotides line up with TRBD1. The sequenced sample was PBMCs. The CDR3 region is CASSDRDRAIYEQYF. The CDR3 bases are TGTGCCAGCAGCGACCGGGACAGGGCAATCTACGAGCAGTACTTC.